This TCR beta chain was obtained from a study of blood T cell repertoires in COVID-19. Background on the study: Sites across the United States, Italy and Spain contributed samples from acute and convalescent COVID-19.

Method: immunoSEQ multiplex PCR; TCRdb's copy keeps in-frame clones and lacks some. The table has tens of thousands of clones, approximately 93% seen once. CDR3 length: 13 amino acids. Trimming pared 5 bases from V and 5 bases from J, leaving 12 bases between. Germline V gene sequence: CDR1 WSHSY, CDR2 SAAADI. The TCR comes from a man in his 70s with active COVID-19. The specimen sequenced was peripheral blood. This chain connects TRBV10-2 to TRBJ1-1, with a possible D match to TRBD1 (6 bases). The CDR3 sequence: CASSRQVGTEAFF. CDR3 nucleotides: TGCGCCAGCAGTCGACAGGTTGGGACTGAAGCTTTCTTT.